This TCR beta chain was recovered during a study of radiation and T cells in renal cell carcinoma. TCRdb keeps only in-frame clones here, not all; method: immunoSEQ multiplex PCR. The top ten clones hold approximately 11% of a sample with 150,000 or so clones, less than 90% of them seen once. Time point reported: blood 4 weeks post-SBRT, at nephrectomy. The sample's treatment: 15 Gy SBRT to primary tumor, nephrectomy 4 weeks later. CDR1 is LNHDA and CDR2 is SQIVND in the germline V gene (reference sequence). This CDR3 is built from 16 residues. Trimming shortened V by 5 bases and J by 0 bases, and 14 bases separated the two germline ends.

The input for sequencing was blood, taken from a patient whose treatment included radiotherapy and nephrectomy. The chain couples TRBV19 to TRBJ1-5, with a possible D match to TRBD1 (6 bases). This sequence originates from a woman aged 45-59 years with renal cell carcinoma. The CDR3: CASSPLGQYSNQPQHF. Written as DNA, the CDR3 is TGTGCCAGTAGTCCACTGGGACAATATAGCAATCAGCCCCAGCATTTT.